This entry lists 10 T cell receptor delta chains sequenced from one sample in a study of γδ T cells in repeated Plasmodium falciparum infection. Gammadelta T cells were flow-sorted from PBMC into Vgamma9/Vdelta2+ and Vdelta2-negative populations for bulk analysis. TCRdb repeated clone calling on the multiplex PCR reads with CATT. The sample shows approximately 90,000 delta-chain clones, 0.8% to 1% of them seen only once. The sample taken for sequencing was gamma-delta T cells from blood. These receptors came from a pool of human donors (malaria-infected and uninfected, not separated).

This clone came up a few times. The protein held in TCRdb is that of a much larger clone and does not match this DNA's translation at residue 6, likely because of a read error; the protein shown is translated from the DNA. The chain has TRDV1 and TRDJ1; TRDD3 aligns across 11 bases. Here the J gene was assigned by germline matching of the DNA, as TCRdb has none. The CDR3 length is 19 residues. CDR1 is TSWWSYY, CDR2 QGS, per germline. V shed 8 bases and J 1 base; nucleotides not matched to a gene: 18. Here the CDR3 reads CALSLKPSYWGIGTDKLIF. CDR3 DNA: TGTGCTCTTTCCCTGAAGCCCTCTTACTGGGGGATAGGCACCGATAAACTCATCTTT.

This clone has just a few counts. A read error is the likely source, as a far larger clone sits one nucleotide away. The sample holds other DNA sequences that translate to the same CDR3. This sequence joins TRDV1 and TRDJ1; the match to TRDD3 covers 9 bases. The junction had 7 bases not matched to a gene; V was cut back by 1 base and J by 10 bases. CDR1 and CDR2 (germline): TSWWSYY, QGS. The CDR3 loop spans 14 amino acids. As DNA, the CDR3 is TGTGCTCTTGGGGAACACCTGGGGGATTCGGTACTCATCTTT. Protein product: CALGEHLGDSVLIF.

This clone was seen only a few times. The amino acid sequence in TCRdb belongs to a much larger clone and departs from this DNA's translation at residue 14, likely a sequencing read error; the sequence shown is translated from the DNA. V is TRDV1 and J is TRDJ1, with 8 bases identical to TRDD3. Losses at the gene ends were 4 bases for V and 1 base for J; bases not matched to a gene: 20. The CDR3 consists of 20 residues. Germline values: CDR1 TSWWSYY, CDR2 QGS. The chain's CDR3 is CALGAWGYPPALGGTDKLIF. For the CDR3, the DNA is TGTGCTCTTGGGGCGTGGGGGTACCCCCCGGCACTGGGGGGCACCGATAAACTCATCTTT.

Worth noting for this clone: The TCRdb protein, from a much larger clone, departs from this DNA's translation at residue 10, likely by read error; the protein shown derives from the DNA. The gene calls are TRDV2 and TRDJ1; unclear D gene. No J segment appears in TCRdb, so it was assigned here by matching the sequence to germline. V was trimmed by 0 bases and J by 0 bases, leaving 13 bases between them. The germline V gene encodes CDR1 GEAIGNYY and CDR2 EKD. This CDR3 has 16 residues. In nucleotides, the CDR3 is TGTGCCTGTGACACCGTGGAGGTCCAGAACACCGATAAACTCATCTTT. Translating gives CACDTVEVQNTDKLIF.

Concerning this clone: Translating this DNA gives a protein that differs at residue 9 from the TCRdb one, which belongs to a much larger clone; a read error is likely, and the protein shown is this translation. The CDR3 DNA is TGTGCCTGTGACTTCCCCTCTCTGCTCGATAAACTCATCTTT. Translated: CACDFPSLLDKLIF. This chain links TRDV2 with TRDJ1; D unresolved. This CDR3 is built from 14 residues. Trimming removed 3 bases at V and 4 bases at J, with 14 bases between. The germline V gene encodes CDR1 GEAIGNYY and CDR2 EKD.

This clone turned up a few times. The TCRdb protein comes from a much larger clone and disagrees with this DNA's translation at residue 10, likely due to a read error; the protein given here is derived from the DNA. V and J are TRDV1 and TRDJ1; weak D call: TRDD3 (5 bases). Germline matching of the DNA provided the J gene here, since TCRdb leaves it blank. The ends were cut back, 3 bases at V and 3 bases at J, with 26 bases in the middle. Per germline, CDR1 TSWWSYY and CDR2 QGS. This CDR3 is 19 amino acids long. In DNA, the CDR3 is TGTGCTCTTGGGGAGCCGCCGGGGGTTACCCCCCAGTACGCCGATAAACTCATCTTT. It specifies CALGEPPGVTPQYADKLIF.

This clone was counted between two and nine times. This DNA's translation differs at residue 6 from TCRdb's protein, which comes from a much larger clone; a read error is likely, and the protein shown is translated from the DNA. The V and J genes are TRDV2 and TRDJ1; D perhaps matches TRDD3 (5 bases). The J gene was not available in TCRdb and was assigned here by matching the DNA to germline segments. Germline CDR1 is GEAIGNYY and CDR2 is EKD. The CDR3 is 18 amino acids. Trimming cost V 3 bases and J 0 bases, with 22 bases left between them. For the CDR3, the DNA is TGTGCCTGTGACGCAGGTTTAGGTGTGGGATCGAACACCGATAAACTCATCTTT. Translation: CACDAGLGVGSNTDKLIF.

For this clone: TCRdb's listed protein matches a much larger clone and diverges from this DNA's translation at residue 15, likely through a read error; the protein shown comes from the DNA. CDR3 nucleotides: TGTGCCTGTGACACCATTACTGGGGGATTGATAAAGCTACCGAGTTACACCGATAAACTCATCTTT. It codes for CACDTITGGLIKLPSYTDKLIF. The rearrangement uses TRDV2 and TRDJ1; TRDD3 agrees at 10 bases. The J gene, absent from TCRdb, was called here by matching the DNA to germline. CDR1 and CDR2 (germline): GEAIGNYY, EKD. The J segment lost 0 bases and the V segment lost 0 bases, leaving 21 bases of the junction unmatched. The CDR3 totals 22 residues.

This clone was seen a handful of times. A far more abundant clone sits one base away, making this likely a read error. This sample also contains other DNA sequences that code for the same CDR3. The rearrangement joins TRDV2 to TRDJ3; D may be TRDD3 (5 bases). TCRdb records no J gene; here it was assigned by comparing the DNA to germline. The CDR3 has 19 residues. The germline V gene encodes CDR1 GEAIGNYY and CDR2 EKD. The V gene lost 1 base and the J gene lost 2 bases, with 17 bases spanning the gap. This chain's CDR3 is CACDTAGALRAWDTRQMFF. The CDR3 DNA reads as TGTGCCTGTGACACTGCGGGGGCGTTGAGAGCCTGGGACACCCGACAGATGTTTTTC.

Concerning this clone: A far larger clone differs by one base, so this is likely a read error. The sample carries other DNA sequences with the same CDR3. This CDR3 is CALGEPLRDTWQADKLIF. CDR3 nucleotides: TGTGCTCTTGGGGAACCTTTAAGGGATACATGGCAGGCCGATAAACTCATCTTT. The chain uses TRDV1 and TRDJ1; 7 positions match TRDD3. Here the J gene was assigned by germline matching of the DNA, as TCRdb has none. Germline-derived CDR1 and CDR2 are TSWWSYY and QGS. The CDR3 sequence is 18 residues long. The trim removed 1 base at V and 3 bases at J, leaving 14 bases unmatched.